The following is a T cell receptor beta chain sequence with its context. The sample is drawn from a study of CD8+CD57+ T cells in acquired aplastic anemia. Profiles of TCR beta VDJ and CDR3 were generated from a genomic DNA template. Using its own MiXCR run on the reads, TCRdb lists one record per CDR3 protein. The profile covers tens of thousands of distinct CDR3 sequences, with more than 75% appearing a single time and approximately 22% taken by the ten largest. V dropped 1 base and J dropped 2; count of bases not matched to a gene: 2. CDR1 SSHAT and CDR2 FNYEAQ come from the germline V gene (reference sequence). This CDR3 is built from 16 residues.

Sequences were obtained from sorted CD4+, CD8+, or CD8+CD57+ T cells (not recorded which) from PBMCs. This sequence was found in a human donor in good health, serving as a control. The chain joins TRBV7-7 to TRBJ2-2; 9 bases fit TRBD2. CDR3 in amino acids: CASSLVAGDNTGELFF. The CDR3 nucleotides are TGTGCCAGCAGCTTAGTAGCGGGGGATAACACCGGGGAGCTGTTTTTT.